The 3 T cell receptor beta chains given below trace back to one sample, sequenced in a study of blood T cells in healthy people across ages. Using a J-beta primer mix together with a sample-barcoded 5' primer, a second PCR was run for roughly 6 to 12 cycles. TCRdb processed the 5' RACE reads anew with MiXCR; each CDR3 protein has one entry. This table holds some 1,500,000 distinct CDR3 sequences, 40% to 45% found once. Material: blood. Receptor source: a woman aged 18-29 years in good health.

This chain links TRBV2 with TRBJ2-4; D is ambiguous. The J call may be mistaken, given a closer DNA end match to TRBJ2-7. Germline values: CDR1 SNHLY, CDR2 FYNNEI. This CDR3 region has 13 residues. The CDR3 bases are TGTGCCAGCAGGGTCACACCTCTTTACGAGCAGTACTTC. Protein: CASRVTPLYEQYF.

This rearrangement joins TRBV4-1 to TRBJ2-3, with unresolved D. CDR1 MGHRA and CDR2 YSYEKL come from the germline V gene. V dropped 0 bases and J dropped 10 bases, with 14 bases sitting between them. There are 14 residues in the CDR3. CDR3 protein: CASSQELPASSQYF. Here the CDR3 DNA reads TGCGCCAGCAGCCAAGAGTTGCCCGCAAGTTCGCAGTATTTT.

About this clonotype itself: Germline and junction disagree at one end, which may indicate a read error. The CDR3 loop reads CASSLYRTSGSGANVPTF. In DNA form, the CDR3 reads TGTGCCAGCAGTTTATATCGGACTAGCGGATCTGGGGCCAACGTCCCGACTTTC. The chain joins TRBV27 to TRBJ2-6; 10 positions agree with TRBD2. This CDR3 is 18 amino acids long. Germline-derived CDR1 and CDR2 are MNHEY and SMNVEV (reference sequence).